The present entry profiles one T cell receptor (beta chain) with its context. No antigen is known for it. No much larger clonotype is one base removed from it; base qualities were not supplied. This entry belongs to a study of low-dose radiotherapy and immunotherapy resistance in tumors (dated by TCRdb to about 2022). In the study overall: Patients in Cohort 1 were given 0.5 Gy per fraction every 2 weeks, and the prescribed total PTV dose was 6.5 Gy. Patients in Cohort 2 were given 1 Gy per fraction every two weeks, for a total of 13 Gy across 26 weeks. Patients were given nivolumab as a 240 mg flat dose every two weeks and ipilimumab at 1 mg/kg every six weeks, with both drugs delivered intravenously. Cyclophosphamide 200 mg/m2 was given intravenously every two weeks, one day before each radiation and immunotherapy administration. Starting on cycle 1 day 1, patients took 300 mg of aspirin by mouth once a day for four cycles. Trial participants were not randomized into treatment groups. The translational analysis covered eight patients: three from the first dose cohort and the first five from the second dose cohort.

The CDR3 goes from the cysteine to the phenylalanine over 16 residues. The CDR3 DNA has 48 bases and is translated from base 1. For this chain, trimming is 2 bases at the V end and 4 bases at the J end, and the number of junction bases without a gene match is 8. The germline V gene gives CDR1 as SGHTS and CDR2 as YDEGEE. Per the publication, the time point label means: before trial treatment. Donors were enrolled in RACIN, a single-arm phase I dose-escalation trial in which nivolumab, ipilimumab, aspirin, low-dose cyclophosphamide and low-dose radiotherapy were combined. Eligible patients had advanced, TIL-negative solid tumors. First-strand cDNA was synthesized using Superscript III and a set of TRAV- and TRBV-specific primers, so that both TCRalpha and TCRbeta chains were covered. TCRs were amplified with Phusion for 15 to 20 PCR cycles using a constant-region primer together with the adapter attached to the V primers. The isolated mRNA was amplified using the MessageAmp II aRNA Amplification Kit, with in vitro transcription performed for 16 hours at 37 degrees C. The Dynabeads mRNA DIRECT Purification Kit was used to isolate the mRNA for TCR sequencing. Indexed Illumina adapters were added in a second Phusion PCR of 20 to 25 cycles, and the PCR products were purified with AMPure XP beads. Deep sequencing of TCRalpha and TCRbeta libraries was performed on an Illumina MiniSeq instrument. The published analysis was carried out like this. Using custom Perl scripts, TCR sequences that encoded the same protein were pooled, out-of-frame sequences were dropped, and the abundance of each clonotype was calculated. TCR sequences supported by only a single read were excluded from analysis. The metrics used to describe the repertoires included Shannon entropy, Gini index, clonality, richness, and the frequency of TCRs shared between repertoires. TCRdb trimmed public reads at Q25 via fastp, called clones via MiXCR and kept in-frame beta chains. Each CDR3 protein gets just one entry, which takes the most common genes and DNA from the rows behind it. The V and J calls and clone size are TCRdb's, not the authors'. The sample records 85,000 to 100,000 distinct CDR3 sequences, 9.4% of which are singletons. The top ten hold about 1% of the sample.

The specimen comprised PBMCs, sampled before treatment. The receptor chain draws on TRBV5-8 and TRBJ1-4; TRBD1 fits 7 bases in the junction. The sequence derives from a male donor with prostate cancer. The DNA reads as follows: TGTGCCAGCAGCTTACATACGACAGGGTTTAATGAAAAACTGTTTTTT. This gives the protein CASSLHTTGFNEKLFF.